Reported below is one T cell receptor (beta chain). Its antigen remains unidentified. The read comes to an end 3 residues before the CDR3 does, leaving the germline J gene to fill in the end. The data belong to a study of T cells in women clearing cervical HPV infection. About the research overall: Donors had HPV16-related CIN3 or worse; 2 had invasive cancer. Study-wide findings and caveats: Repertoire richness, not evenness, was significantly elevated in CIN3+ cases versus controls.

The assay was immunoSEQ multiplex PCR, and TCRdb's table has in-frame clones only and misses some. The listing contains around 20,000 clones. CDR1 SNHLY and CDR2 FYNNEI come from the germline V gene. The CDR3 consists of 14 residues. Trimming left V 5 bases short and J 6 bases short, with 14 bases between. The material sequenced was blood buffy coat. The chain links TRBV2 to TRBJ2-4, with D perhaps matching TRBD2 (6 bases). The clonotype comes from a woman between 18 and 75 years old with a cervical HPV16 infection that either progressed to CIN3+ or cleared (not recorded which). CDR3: CASSLVGGLNIQYF. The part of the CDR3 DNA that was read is TGTGCCAGCAGTCTCGTGGGGGGATTAAACATT.